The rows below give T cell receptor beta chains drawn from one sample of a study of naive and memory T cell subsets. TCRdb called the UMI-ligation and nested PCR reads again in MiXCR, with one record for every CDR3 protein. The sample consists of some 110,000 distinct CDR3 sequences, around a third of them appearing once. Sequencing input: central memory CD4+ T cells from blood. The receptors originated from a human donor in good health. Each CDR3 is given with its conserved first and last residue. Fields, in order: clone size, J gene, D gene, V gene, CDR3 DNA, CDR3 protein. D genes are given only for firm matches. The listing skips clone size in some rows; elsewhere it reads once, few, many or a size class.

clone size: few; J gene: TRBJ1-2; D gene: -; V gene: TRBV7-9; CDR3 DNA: TGTGCCACGGGGGGGATCGACTATGGCTACACCTTC; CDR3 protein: CATGGIDYGYTF
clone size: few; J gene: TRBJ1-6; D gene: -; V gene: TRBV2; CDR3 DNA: TGTGCCAGCAGTGTTTTGATACCCCTCCACTTT; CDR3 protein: CASSVLIPLHF
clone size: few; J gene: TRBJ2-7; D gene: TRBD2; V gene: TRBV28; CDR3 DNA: TGTGCCAGCAGTTTTTTAGTACGGTGGCCCGGGACTAGCGAATCCTACGAGCAGTACTTC; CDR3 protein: CASSFLVRWPGTSESYEQYF
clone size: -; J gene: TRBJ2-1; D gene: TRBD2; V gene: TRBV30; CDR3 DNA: TGTGCCTGGAGTTCGGGGGGAGCGGCCCCAAGCTCCTACAATGAGCAGTTCTTC; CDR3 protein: CAWSSGGAAPSSYNEQFF
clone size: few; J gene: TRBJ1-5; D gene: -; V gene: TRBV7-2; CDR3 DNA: TGTGCCAGCAGCCCTACAGGTTGGCAATCAGCCCCAAATTTT; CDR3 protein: CASSPTGWQSAPNF
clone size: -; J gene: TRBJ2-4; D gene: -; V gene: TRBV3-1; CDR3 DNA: TGTGCCAGCAGCCCACCCCGGGAGCTAGCCAAAAACATTCAGTACTTC; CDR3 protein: CASSPPRELAKNIQYF
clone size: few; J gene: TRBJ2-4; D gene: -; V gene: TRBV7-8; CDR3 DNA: TGTGCCAGCTCCCACCCGACGTCAGCCAAAAACATTCAGTACTTC; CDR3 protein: CASSHPTSAKNIQYF
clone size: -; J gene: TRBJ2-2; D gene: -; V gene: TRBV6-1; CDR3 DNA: TGTGCCAGCAATCCGGGGTTGGCCGGGGAGCTGTTTTTT; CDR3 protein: CASNPGLAGELFF
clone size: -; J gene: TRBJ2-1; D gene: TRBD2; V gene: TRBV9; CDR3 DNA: TGTGCCAGCAGCGTCGGACTAGCGGGCTCCTACAATGAGCAGTTCTTC; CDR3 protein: CASSVGLAGSYNEQFF
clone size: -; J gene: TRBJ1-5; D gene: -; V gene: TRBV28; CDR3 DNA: TGTGCCAGCAACCAACGAGTAGCGGGGACACCTTTGCGCAATCAGCCCCAGCATTTT; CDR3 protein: CASNQRVAGTPLRNQPQHF
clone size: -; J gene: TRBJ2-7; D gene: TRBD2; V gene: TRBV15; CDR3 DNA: TGTACCACCAGCAGAGATCTGGCGGGAGGCCGGGGACTCGACGAGCAGTACTTC; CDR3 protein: CTTSRDLAGGRGLDEQYF
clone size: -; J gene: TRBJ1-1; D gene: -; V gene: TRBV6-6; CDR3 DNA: TGTGCCAGCAGTTCCCATGGACAGCAGAACGAAGCTTTCTTT; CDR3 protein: CASSSHGQQNEAFF
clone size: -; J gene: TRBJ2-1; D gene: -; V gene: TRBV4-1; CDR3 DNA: TGCGCCAGCAGCACACTCAGGGTAAAGGATGAGCAGTTCTTC; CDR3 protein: CASSTLRVKDEQFF
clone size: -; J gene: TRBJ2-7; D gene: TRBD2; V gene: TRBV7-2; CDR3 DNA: TGTGCCAGCAGCTCCGCCCTCTCTAGCGGCTTGTTTGTCTACGAGCAGTACTTC; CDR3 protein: CASSSALSSGLFVYEQYF
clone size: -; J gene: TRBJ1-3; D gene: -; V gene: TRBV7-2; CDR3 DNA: TGTGCCAGCAGCTTAGAGTGGAGGTCAGGGTACACCATATATTTT; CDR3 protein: CASSLEWRSGYTIYF
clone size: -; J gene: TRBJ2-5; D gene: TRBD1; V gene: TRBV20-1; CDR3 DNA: TGCAGTGCCAACAGGGGGGAGACCCAGTACTTC; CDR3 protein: CSANRGETQYF
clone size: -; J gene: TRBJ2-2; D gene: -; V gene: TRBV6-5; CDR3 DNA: TGTGCCAGCAGCCAGAGGAGCGGGCTTAAGGGGGAGCTGTTTTTT; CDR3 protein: CASSQRSGLKGELFF
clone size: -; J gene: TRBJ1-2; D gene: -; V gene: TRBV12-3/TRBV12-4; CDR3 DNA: TGTGCCAGCGGCGGATCGGGGGGTTTCTATGGCTACACCTTC; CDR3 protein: CASGGSGGFYGYTF
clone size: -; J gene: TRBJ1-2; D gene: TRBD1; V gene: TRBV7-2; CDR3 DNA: TGTGCCAGCAGCTATAAATACCCCGGACAGGGGGGTTACTATGGCTACACCTTC; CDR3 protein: CASSYKYPGQGGYYGYTF
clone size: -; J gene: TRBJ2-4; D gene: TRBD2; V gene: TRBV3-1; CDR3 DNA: TGTGCCAGCAGCCAGAGCGGACTAGCGGTAGCCAAAAACATTCAGTACTTC; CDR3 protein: CASSQSGLAVAKNIQYF
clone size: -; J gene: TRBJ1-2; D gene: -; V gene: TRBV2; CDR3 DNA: TGTGCCAGCAGTCCGGACAGCGCTAACTATGGCTACACCTTC; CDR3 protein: CASSPDSANYGYTF
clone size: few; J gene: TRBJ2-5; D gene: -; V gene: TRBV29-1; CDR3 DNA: TGCAGCGTTGACAGGCAGGCGACGACCCAGTACTTC; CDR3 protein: CSVDRQATTQYF
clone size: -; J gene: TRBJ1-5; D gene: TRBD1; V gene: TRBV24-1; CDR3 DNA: TGTGCCACCAGTGGTGGGACAGGGAGGGGTGGCAATCAGCCCCAGCATTTT; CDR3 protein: CATSGGTGRGGNQPQHF
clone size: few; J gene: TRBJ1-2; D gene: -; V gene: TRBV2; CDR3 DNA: TGTGCCAGCAGTGACGGACAGCGCCATTATGGCTACACCTTC; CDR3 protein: CASSDGQRHYGYTF
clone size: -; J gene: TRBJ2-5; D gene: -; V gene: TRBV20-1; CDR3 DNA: TGCAGTGCTAGAGGTTATGGCAGGTCCATCGAGACCCAGTACTTC; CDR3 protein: CSARGYGRSIETQYF
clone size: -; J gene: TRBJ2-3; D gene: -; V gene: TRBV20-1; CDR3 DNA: TGCAGTGCTAGTTCTCTGGGGGGACCTAGCACAGATACGCAGTATTTT; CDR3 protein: CSASSLGGPSTDTQYF
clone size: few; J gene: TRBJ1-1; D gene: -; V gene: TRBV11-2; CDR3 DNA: TGTGCCAGCAGCTTAGATGGGGGGATGAACACTGAAGCTTTCTTT; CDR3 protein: CASSLDGGMNTEAFF
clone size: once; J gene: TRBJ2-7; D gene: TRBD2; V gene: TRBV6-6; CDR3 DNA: TGTGCCAGCAGTTGGGAGGGCAGCTCCTACGAGCAGTACTTC; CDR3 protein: CASSWEGSSYEQYF
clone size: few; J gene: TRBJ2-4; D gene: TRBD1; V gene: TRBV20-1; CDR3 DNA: TGCAGTGCTAGAGACGGACAGGAAAAAAACATTCAGTACTTC; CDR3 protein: CSARDGQEKNIQYF
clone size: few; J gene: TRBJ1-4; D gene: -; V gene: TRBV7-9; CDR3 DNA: TGTGCCAGCAGCCGACAGGCAACTAATGAAAAACTGTTTTTT; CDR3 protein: CASSRQATNEKLFF
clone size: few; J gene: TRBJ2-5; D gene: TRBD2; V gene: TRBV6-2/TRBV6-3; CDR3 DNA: TGTGCCAGCAGTTACCAACTAGCGGGATTAGAGACCCAGTACTTC; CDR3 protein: CASSYQLAGLETQYF
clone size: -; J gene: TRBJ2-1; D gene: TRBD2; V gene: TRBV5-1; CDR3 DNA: TGCGCCAGCAGCTTGGGTGGGGGGGACAATGAGCAGTTCTTC; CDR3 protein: CASSLGGGDNEQFF
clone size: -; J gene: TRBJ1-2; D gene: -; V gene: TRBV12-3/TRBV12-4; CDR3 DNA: TGTGCCAGCAGTTTTCGGGGCGACTATGGCTACACCTTC; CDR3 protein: CASSFRGDYGYTF
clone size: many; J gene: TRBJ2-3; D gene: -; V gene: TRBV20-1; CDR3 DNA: TGCAGTGCTAGTACCGGAAGCACAGATACGCAGTATTTT; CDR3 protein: CSASTGSTDTQYF
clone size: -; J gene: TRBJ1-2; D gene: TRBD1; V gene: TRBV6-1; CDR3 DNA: TGTGCCAGCAGTGAGCAGGGGGCCATCTATGGCTACACCTTC; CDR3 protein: CASSEQGAIYGYTF
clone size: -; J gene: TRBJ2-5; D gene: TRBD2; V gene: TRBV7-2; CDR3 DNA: TGTGCCAGCAGCTACGGGACTAGCGGGAGAGAGACCCAGTACTTC; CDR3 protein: CASSYGTSGRETQYF
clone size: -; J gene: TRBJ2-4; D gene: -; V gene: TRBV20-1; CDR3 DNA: TGCAGTGCCCAAGGGTGGGAAAACAAAAACATTCAGTACTTC; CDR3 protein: CSAQGWENKNIQYF
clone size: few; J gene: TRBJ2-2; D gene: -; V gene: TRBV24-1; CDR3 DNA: TGTGCCACCAGTGGACAGGTGAACACCGGGGAGCTGTTTTTT; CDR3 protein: CATSGQVNTGELFF
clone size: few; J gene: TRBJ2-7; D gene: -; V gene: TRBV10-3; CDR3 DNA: TGTGCCGCGGGCGGACGGAGCTACGAGCAGTACTTC; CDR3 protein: CAAGGRSYEQYF
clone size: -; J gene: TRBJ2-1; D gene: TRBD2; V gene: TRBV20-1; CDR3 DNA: TGCAGTGCTAGAGCCACCGGGACTAGCGGGAGGATCAATGAGCAGTTCTTC; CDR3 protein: CSARATGTSGRINEQFF
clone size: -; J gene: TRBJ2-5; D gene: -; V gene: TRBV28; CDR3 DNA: TGTGCCAGCAGTTTATTTGGGGGTTCAGAGACCCAGTACTTC; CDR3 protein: CASSLFGGSETQYF
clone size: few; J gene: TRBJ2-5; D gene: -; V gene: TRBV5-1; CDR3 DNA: TGCGCCAGCAGCCAGGGACAACCCTCGGCCCAGTACTTC; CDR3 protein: CASSQGQPSAQYF
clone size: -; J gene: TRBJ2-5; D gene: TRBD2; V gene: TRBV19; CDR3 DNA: TGTGCCAGTAGCGGACTAGCCGCGGAGACCCAGTACTTC; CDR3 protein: CASSGLAAETQYF
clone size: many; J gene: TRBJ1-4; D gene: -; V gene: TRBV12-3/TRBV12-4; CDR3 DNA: TGTGCCAGCAGTTGGACAACCAAAGGAGAAAAACTGTTTTTT; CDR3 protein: CASSWTTKGEKLFF